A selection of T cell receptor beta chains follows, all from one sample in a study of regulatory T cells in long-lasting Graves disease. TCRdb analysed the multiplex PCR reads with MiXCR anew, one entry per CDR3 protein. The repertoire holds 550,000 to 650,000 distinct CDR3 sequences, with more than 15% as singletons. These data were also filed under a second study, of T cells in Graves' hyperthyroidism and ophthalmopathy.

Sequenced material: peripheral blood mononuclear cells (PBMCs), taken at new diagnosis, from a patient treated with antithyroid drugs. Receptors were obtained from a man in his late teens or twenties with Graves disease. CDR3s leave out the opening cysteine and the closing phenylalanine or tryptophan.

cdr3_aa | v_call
ASSSRGVPSYEQY | TRBV27
ATRDLSSYNSPLH | TRBV15
ASIFSGQGAFGYT | TRBV12-3/TRBV12-4
ASSGGGDQETQY | TRBV9
SAPSRESNNEQF | TRBV20-1
ASSYGGGMGTEAF | TRBV6-4
ASSLGYMEEY | TRBV7-9
SARGYSGRAFEQY | TRBV20-1
ASSGRGPEDEQF | TRBV6-1
ASRGQANTGELF | TRBV12-3/TRBV12-4
ASSWGQGRSEQY | TRBV13
ASSLGEWGSAETQY | TRBV7-8
SVTASSNYGYT | TRBV29-1
ASSAWTVNTEAF | TRBV25-1
SARVTHRLAGVSEQF | TRBV20-1
ASRISSGSPYEQY | TRBV10-2
ASSFSGFGTDTQY | TRBV11-2
SARARGRAFDTQY | TRBV20-1
SAKKLGTDSNQPQH | TRBV20-1
ASSEPGALGKNIQY | TRBV2
SVRAGVGNSPLH | TRBV20-1
ASQDRGDSPLH | TRBV2
ASSYDFLANSYNEQF | TRBV5-1
ATSRGTSYEQY | TRBV15
ASTNRQGANEQY | TRBV11-2
ASSIAQGFTEAF | TRBV19
ASSAQGLAGDNEQF | TRBV7-3
ASSFSPSRRAF | TRBV27
SAPTTGFTDTQY | TRBV20-1
ATSGRDPYNEQF | TRBV5-1
SVGDEAQTYEQY | TRBV29-1